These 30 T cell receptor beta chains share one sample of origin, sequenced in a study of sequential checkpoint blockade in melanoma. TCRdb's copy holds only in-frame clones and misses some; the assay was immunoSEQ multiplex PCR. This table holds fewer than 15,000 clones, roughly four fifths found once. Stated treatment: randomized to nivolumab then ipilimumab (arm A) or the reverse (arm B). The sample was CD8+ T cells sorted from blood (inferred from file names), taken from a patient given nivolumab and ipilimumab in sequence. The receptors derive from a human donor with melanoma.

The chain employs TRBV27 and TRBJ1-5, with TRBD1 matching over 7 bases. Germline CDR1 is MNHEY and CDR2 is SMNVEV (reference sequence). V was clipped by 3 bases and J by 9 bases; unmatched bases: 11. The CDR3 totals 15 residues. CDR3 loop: CASSLTGLARGPQHF. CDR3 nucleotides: TGTGCCAGCAGTTTGACAGGGCTCGCTCGGGGGCCCCAGCATTTT.

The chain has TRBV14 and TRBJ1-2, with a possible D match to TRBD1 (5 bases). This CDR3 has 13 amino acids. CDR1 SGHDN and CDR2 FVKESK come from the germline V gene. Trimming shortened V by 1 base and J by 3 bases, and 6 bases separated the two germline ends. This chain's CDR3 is CASSQGQYYGYTF. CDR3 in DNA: TGTGCCAGCAGCCAAGGACAGTACTATGGCTACACCTTC.

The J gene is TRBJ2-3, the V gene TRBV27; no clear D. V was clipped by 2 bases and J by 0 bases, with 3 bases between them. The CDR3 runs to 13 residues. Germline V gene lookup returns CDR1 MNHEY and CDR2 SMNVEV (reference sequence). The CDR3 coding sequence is TGTGCCAGCAGTTTAGGCAGCACAGATACGCAGTATTTT. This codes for CASSLGSTDTQYF.

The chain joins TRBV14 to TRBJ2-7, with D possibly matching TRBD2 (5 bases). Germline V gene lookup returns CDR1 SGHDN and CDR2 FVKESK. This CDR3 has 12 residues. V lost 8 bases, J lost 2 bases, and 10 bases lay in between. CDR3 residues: CASAGDTYEQYF. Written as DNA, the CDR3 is TGTGCCAGCGCCGGGGATACCTACGAGCAGTACTTC.

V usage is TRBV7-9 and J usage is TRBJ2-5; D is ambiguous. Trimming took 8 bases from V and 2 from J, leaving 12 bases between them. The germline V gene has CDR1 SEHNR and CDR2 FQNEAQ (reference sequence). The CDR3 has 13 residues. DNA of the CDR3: TGTGCCAGCCGCGAGGAATTTCAAGAGACCCAGTACTTC. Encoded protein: CASREEFQETQYF.

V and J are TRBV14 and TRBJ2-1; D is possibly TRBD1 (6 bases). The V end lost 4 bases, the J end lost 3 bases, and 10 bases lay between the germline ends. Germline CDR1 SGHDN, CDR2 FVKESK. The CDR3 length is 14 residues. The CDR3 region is CASSRTVDYNEQFF. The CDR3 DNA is TGTGCCAGCAGCCGGACAGTAGACTACAATGAGCAGTTCTTC.

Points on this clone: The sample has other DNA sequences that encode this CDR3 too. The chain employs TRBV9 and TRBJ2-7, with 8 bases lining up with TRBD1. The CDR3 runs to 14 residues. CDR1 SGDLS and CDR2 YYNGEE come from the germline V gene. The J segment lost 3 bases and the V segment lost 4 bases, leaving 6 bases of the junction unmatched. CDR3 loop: CASSPGTGLYEQYF. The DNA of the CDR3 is TGTGCCAGCAGCCCCGGGACAGGACTCTACGAGCAGTACTTC.

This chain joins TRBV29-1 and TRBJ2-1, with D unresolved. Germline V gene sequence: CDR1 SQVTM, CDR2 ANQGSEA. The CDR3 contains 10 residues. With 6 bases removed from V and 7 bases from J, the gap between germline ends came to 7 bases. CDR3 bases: TGCAGCGTAGTGAGAAATGAGCAGTTCTTC. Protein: CSVVRNEQFF.

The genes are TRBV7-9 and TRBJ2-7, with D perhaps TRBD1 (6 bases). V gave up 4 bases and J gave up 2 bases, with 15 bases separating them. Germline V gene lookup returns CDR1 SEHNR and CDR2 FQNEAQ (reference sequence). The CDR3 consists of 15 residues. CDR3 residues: CASSSYWTETYEQYF. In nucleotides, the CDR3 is TGTGCCAGCAGCTCATATTGGACAGAAACCTACGAGCAGTACTTC.

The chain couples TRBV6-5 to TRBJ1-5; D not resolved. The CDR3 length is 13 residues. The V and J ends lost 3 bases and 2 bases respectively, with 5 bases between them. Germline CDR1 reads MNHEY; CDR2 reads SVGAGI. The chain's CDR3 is CASSYRGNQPQHF. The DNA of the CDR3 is TGTGCCAGCAGTTATCGTGGCAATCAGCCCCAGCATTTT.

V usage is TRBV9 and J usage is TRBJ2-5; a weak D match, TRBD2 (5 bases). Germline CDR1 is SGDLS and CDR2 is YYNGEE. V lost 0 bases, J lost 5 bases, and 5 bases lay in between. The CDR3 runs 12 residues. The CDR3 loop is CASSVGGETQYF. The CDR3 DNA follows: TGTGCCAGCAGCGTAGGAGGGGAGACCCAGTACTTC.

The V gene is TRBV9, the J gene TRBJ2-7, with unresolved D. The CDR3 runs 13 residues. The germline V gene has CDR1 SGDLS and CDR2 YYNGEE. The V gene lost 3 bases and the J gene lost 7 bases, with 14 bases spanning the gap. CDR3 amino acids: CASSAPPSQEQYF. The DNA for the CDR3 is TGTGCCAGCAGCGCCCCCCCATCTCAGGAGCAGTACTTC.

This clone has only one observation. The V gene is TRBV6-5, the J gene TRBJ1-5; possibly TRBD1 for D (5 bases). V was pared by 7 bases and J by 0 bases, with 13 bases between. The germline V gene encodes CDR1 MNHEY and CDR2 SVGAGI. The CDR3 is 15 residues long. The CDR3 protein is CASTPYQGSNQPQHF. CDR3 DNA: TGTGCCAGCACCCCTTACCAGGGTAGCAATCAGCCCCAGCATTTT.

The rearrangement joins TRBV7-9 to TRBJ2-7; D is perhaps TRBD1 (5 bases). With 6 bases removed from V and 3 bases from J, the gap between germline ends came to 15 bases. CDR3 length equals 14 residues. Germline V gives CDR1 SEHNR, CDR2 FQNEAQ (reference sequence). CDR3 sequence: CASSSQEPYYEQYF. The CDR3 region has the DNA TGTGCCAGCAGTTCACAGGAGCCTTACTACGAGCAGTACTTC.

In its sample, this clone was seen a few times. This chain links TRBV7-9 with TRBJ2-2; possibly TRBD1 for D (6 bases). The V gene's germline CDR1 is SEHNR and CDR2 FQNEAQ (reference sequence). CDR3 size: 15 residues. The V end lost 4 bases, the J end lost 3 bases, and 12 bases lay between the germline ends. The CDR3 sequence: CASSSSTGYTGELFF. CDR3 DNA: TGTGCCAGCAGCTCTTCGACAGGTTACACCGGGGAGCTGTTTTTT.

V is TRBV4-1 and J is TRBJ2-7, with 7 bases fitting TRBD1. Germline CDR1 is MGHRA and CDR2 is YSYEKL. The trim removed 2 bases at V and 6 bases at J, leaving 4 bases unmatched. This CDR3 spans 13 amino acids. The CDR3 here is CASSQTRGSEQYF. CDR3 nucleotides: TGCGCCAGCAGCCAAACCAGGGGGTCCGAGCAGTACTTC.

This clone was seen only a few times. CDR3 in amino acids: CASSFRLAGLPGEQYF. The CDR3 DNA is TGTGCCAGCAGCTTCCGACTAGCGGGTTTACCAGGCGAGCAGTACTTC. The chain combines TRBV7-2 with TRBJ2-5, with TRBD2 matching 10 bases. Matching the DNA end better, TRBJ2-7 makes the J call doubtful. The germline V gene has CDR1 SGHTA and CDR2 FQGNSA. The CDR3 is 16 residues long.

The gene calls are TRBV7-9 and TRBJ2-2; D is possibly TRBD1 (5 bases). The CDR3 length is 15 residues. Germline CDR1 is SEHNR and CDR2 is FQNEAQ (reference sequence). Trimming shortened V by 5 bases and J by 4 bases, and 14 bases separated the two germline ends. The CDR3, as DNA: TGTGCCAGCAGCCCTCAACAGGTCTCCACCGGGGAGCTGTTTTTT. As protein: CASSPQQVSTGELFF.

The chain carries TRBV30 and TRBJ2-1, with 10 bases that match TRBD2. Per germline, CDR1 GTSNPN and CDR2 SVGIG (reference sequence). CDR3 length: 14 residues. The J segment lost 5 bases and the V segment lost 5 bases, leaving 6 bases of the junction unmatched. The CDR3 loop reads CAWGDLAGDNEQFF. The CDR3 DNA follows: TGTGCCTGGGGGGACCTAGCGGGGGACAATGAGCAGTTCTTC. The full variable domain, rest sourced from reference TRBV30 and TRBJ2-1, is SQTIHQWPATLVQPVGSPLSLECTVEGTSNPNLYWYRQAAGRGLQLLFYSVGIGQISSEVPQNLSASRPQDRQFILSSKKLLLSDSGFYLCAWGDLAGDNEQFFGPGTRLTVL.

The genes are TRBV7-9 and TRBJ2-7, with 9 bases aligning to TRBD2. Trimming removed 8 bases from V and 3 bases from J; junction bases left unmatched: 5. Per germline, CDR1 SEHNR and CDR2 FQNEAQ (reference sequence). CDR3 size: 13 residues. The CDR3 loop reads CASYSGGGYEQYF. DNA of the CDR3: TGTGCCAGCTATAGCGGGGGAGGCTACGAGCAGTACTTC.

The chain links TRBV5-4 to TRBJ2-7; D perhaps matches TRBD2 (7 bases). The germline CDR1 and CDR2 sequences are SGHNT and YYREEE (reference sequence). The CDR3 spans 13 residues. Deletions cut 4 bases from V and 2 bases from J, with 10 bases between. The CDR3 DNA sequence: TGTGCCAGCAGCCTGGGGGGGCCCTACGAGCAGTACTTC. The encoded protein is CASSLGGPYEQYF.

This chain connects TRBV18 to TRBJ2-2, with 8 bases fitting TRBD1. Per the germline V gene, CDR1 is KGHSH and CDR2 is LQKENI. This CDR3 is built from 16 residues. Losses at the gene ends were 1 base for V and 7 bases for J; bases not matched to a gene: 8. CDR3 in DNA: TGTGCCAGCTCACCACTACAGGGGGAATCGATCGGGGAGCTGTTTTTT. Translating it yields CASSPLQGESIGELFF.

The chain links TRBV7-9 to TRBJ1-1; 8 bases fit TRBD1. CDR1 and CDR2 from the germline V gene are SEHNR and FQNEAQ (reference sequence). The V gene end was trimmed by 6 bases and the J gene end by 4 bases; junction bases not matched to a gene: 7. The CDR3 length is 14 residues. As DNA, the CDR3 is TGTGCCAGCAGGCCAGGGGGCGCCGGCACTGAAGCTTTCTTT. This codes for CASRPGGAGTEAFF.

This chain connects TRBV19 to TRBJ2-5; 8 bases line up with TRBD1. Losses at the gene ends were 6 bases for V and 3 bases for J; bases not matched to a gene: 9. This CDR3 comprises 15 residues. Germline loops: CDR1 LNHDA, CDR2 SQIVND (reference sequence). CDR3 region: CASRRQGASEETQYF. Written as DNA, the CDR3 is TGTGCCAGTAGGAGGCAGGGGGCAAGTGAAGAGACCCAGTACTTC.

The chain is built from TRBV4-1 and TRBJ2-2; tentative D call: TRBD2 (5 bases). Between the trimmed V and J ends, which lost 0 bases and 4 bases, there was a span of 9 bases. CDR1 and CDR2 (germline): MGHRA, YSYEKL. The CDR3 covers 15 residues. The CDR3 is CASSQEQTITGELFF. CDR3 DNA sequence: TGCGCCAGCAGCCAAGAACAGACTATCACCGGGGAGCTGTTTTTT.

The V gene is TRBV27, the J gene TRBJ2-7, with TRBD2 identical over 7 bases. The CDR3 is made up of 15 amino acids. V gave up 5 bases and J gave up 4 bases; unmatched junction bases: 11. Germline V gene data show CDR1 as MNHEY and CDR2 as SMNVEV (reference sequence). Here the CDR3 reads CASSPPSGEAYEQYF. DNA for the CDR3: TGTGCCAGCAGTCCCCCTAGCGGAGAGGCTTACGAGCAGTACTTC.

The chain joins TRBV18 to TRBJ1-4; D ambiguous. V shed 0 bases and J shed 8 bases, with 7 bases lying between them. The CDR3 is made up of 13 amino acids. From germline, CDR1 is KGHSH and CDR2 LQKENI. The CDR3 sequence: CASSPPGEEKLFF. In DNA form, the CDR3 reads TGTGCCAGCTCACCACCAGGAGAAGAAAAACTGTTTTTT. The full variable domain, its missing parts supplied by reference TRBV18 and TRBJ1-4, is NAGVMQNPRHLVRRRGQEARLRCSPMKGHSHVYWYRQLPEEGLKFMVYLQKENIIDESGMPKERFSAEFPKEGPSILRIQQVVRGDSAAYFCASSPPGEEKLFFGSGTQLSVL.

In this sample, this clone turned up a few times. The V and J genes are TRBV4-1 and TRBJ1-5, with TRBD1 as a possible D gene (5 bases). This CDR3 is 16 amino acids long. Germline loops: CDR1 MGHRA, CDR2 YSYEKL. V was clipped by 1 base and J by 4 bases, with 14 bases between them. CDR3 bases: TGCGCCAGCAGCCAAGCAGGGCCCCAAGGAAATCAGCCCCAGCATTTT. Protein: CASSQAGPQGNQPQHF.

DNA of the CDR3: TGTGCCAGCAGCCAAGATAGGAGGGTTGGCTATGGCTACACCTTC. Translated, it gives CASSQDRRVGYGYTF. The chain joins TRBV14 to TRBJ1-2; D gene ambiguous. Trimming left V 0 bases short and J 4 bases short, with 12 bases between. CDR3 size: 15 residues. Germline V gives CDR1 SGHDN, CDR2 FVKESK.

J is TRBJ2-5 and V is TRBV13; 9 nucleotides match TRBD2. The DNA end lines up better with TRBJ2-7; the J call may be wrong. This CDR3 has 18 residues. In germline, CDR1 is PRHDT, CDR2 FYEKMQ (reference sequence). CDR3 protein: CASSPALAGIASSYEQYF. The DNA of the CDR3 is TGTGCCAGCAGCCCGGCCCTAGCGGGGATAGCGAGCTCCTACGAGCAGTACTTC.